The table lists the clone carrying this T cell receptor (beta chain) with a few counts. Its antigen is unknown. The data are from a study of vaccination and CD4 T cells after COVID-19. Study-level information: Stimulation of the cells used overlapping spike peptide pools from SARS-CoV-2 and from the common cold coronaviruses HCoV-NL63, HCoV-OC43 and HCoV-229E.

As for treatment: roughly 10-day PBMC culture with coronavirus spike peptide pools or control peptides (ViraFEST assay). ViraFEST grew antigen-specific T cells using peptide pools, then sequenced TCRs. V dropped 9 bases and J dropped 3 bases, with 14 bases sitting between them. The CDR3 is made up of 13 amino acids. Germline V gives CDR1 MDHEN, CDR2 SYDVKM. Oncomine TCR Beta short-read sequencing was applied to DNA from cultured CD4+ T cells. TCRdb reprocessed the PCR reads via MiXCR and lists one record per CDR3 protein. The sample carries about 15,000 distinct CDR3 sequences, around four fifths recorded once. Notes on the study in general: Convalescent patients displayed spike mono-reactivity in 304 of 307 vaccine-specific clones. Only relatively few convalescent patients were studied, and early post-infection timepoints were not analyzed.

V and J are TRBV28 and TRBJ1-2; perhaps TRBD1 as D (6 bases). The specimen sequenced was CD4+ T cells from blood, cultured in vitro. This TCR derives from a human donor who had recovered from COVID-19. CDR3 bases: TGTGCCAGTCAACAGGGAACGGACTATGGCTACACCTTC. Its translation is CASQQGTDYGYTF.